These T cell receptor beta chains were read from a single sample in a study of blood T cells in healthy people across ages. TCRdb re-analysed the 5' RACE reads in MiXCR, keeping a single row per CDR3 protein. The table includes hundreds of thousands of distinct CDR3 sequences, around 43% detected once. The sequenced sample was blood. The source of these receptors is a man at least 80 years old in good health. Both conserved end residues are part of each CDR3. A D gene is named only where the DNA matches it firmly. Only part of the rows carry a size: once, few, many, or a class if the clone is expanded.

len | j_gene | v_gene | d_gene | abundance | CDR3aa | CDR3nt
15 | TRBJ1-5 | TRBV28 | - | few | CASSSTGSFNQPQHF | TGTGCCAGCAGTTCCACAGGTTCATTCAATCAGCCCCAGCATTTT
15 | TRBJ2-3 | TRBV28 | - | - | CASSYGGAGTDTQYF | TGTGCCAGCAGTTACGGGGGAGCCGGCACAGATACGCAGTATTTT
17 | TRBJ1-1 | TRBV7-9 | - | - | CASSPPLGVSLNTEAFF | TGTGCCAGCAGCCCCCCCCTCGGAGTGTCGTTGAACACTGAAGCTTTCTTT
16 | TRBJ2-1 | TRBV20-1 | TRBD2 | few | CSARDTLAGGDNEQFF | TGCAGTGCTAGAGATACGCTAGCGGGGGGGGACAATGAGCAGTTCTTC
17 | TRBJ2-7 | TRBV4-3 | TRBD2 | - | CASSLHSGGRGSNEQYF | TGCGCCAGCAGCCTCCATAGCGGGGGCCGAGGAAGCAATGAGCAGTACTTC
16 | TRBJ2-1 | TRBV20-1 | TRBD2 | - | CSARDPGTSGRNEQFF | TGCAGTGCTAGAGATCCCGGGACTAGCGGGAGGAATGAGCAGTTCTTC
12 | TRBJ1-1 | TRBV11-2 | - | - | CASSLELTKAFF | TGTGCCAGCAGCTTAGAGTTGACAAAAGCTTTCTTT
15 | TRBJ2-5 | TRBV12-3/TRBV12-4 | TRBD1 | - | CASSLGDRVQETQYF | TGTGCCAGCAGTTTGGGGGACAGGGTCCAAGAGACCCAGTACTTC
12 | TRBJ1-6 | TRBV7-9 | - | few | CASSFGVSPLHF | TGTGCCAGCAGCTTTGGAGTGTCACCCCTCCACTTT
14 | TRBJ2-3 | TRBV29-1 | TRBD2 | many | CSVTSGIRTDTQYF | TGCAGCGTCACTAGCGGGATTCGCACAGATACGCAGTATTTT
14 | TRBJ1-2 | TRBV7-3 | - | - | CASSLTSAGPGYTF | TGTGCCAGCAGCTTAACGTCGGCGGGGCCTGGCTACACCTTC
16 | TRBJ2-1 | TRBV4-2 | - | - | CASSQATTGTNNDQFF | TGTGCCAGCAGCCAAGCGACCACCGGTACTAACAATGATCAGTTCTTC
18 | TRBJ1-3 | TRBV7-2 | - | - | CASSLGASRGNSGNTIYF | TGTGCCAGCAGCTTAGGGGCTTCGCGGGGGAACTCTGGAAACACCATATATTTT
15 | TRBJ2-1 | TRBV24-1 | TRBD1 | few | CATSDLRTGTSEQFF | TGTGCCACCAGTGATTTGAGGACAGGGACGAGTGAGCAGTTCTTC
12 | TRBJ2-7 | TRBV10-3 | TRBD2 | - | CAISGGRNEQYF | TGTGCGATCAGCGGGGGGCGGAACGAGCAGTACTTC
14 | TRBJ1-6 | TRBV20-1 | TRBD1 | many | CSALPGQEASPLHF | TGCAGTGCTTTACCGGGACAGGAGGCCTCACCCCTCCACTTT
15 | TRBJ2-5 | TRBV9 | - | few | CASSALSIKGETQYF | TGTGCCAGCAGCGCCCTTTCCATTAAGGGGGAGACCCAGTACTTC
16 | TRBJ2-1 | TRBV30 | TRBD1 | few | CAWRLNVGQSYNEQFF | TGTGCCTGGAGGCTTAACGTGGGACAGAGCTACAATGAGCAGTTCTTC
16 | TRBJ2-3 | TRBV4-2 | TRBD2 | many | CASSQAGGPLKDTQYF | TGTGCCAGCAGCCAAGCGGGGGGGCCTCTCAAAGATACGCAGTATTTT
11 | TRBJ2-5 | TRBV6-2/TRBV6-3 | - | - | CASKTGETQYF | TGTGCCAGCAAGACTGGAGAGACCCAGTACTTC
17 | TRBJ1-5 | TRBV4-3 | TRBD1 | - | CASSQEFGQGYNQPQHF | TGCGCCAGCAGCCAAGAGTTTGGACAGGGGTACAATCAGCCCCAGCATTTT
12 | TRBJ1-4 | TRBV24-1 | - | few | CATSDFGEKLFF | TGTGCCACCAGTGATTTCGGTGAAAAACTGTTTTTT
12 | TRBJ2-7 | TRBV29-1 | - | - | CSVGKDTGEQYF | TGCAGCGTTGGGAAGGACACCGGGGAGCAGTACTTC
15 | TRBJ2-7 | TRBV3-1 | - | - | CASSPAGFLTYEQYF | TGTGCCAGCAGCCCCGCGGGGTTCCTTACCTACGAGCAGTACTTC
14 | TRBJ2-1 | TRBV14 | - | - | CASSQAALRHEQFF | TGTGCCAGCAGCCAAGCGGCCCTACGGCATGAGCAGTTCTTC
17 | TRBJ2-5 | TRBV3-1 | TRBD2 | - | CASSQAPATSGEETQYF | TGTGCCAGCAGCCAAGCCCCCGCGACTAGCGGGGAAGAGACCCAGTACTTC
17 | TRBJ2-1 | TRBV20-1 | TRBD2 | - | CSARNGLAGGLRVEQFF | TGCAGTGCTAGGAACGGACTAGCGGGGGGGTTGCGGGTTGAGCAGTTCTTC
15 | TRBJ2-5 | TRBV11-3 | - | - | CASSLGADRQETQYF | TGTGCCAGCAGCTTAGGGGCTGACCGTCAAGAGACCCAGTACTTC
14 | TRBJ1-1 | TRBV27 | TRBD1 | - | CAGNKQGLNTEAFF | TGTGCCGGCAACAAACAGGGGCTGAACACTGAAGCTTTCTTT
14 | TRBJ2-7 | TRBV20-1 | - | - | CSAQAGTGAYEQYF | TGCAGTGCCCAAGCAGGGACGGGAGCCTACGAGCAGTACTTC
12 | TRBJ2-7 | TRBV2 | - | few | CASSEYDYEQYF | TGTGCCAGCAGTGAGTACGACTACGAGCAGTACTTC
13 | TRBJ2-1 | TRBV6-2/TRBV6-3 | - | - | CASSYVTRLEQFF | TGTGCCAGCAGTTACGTGACTAGGCTTGAGCAGTTCTTC
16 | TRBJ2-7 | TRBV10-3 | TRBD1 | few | CAISGRTGYSAYEQYF | TGTGCCATCAGTGGGAGGACAGGTTATTCCGCCTACGAGCAGTACTTC
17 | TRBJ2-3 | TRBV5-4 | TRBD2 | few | CASIHSGIEQSTDTQYF | TGTGCCAGCATCCATAGCGGGATCGAACAAAGCACAGATACGCAGTATTTT
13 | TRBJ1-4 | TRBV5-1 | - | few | CASKAGENEKLFF | TGCGCCAGCAAGGCAGGGGAGAATGAAAAACTGTTTTTT
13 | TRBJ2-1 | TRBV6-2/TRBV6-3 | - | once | CASSDDQPNEQFF | TGTGCCAGCAGTGACGACCAGCCCAATGAGCAGTTCTTC
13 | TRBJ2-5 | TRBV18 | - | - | CASSEDLRETQYF | TGTGCCAGCTCCGAGGATCTACGGGAGACCCAGTACTTC
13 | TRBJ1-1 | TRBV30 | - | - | CAWSVRRDTEAFF | TGTGCCTGGAGTGTACGAAGAGACACTGAAGCTTTCTTT
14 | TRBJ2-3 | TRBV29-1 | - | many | CSTRHHDRGDTQYF | TGCAGCACCCGACACCACGATAGGGGGGATACGCAGTATTTT
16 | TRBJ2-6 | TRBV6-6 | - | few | CASTRDWSSGANVLTF | TGTGCCAGTACCAGAGACTGGAGCTCTGGGGCCAACGTCCTGACTTTC
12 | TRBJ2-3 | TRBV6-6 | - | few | CASSFITDTQYF | TGTGCCAGCAGTTTTATCACAGATACGCAGTATTTT
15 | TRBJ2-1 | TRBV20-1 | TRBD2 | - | CSAKILAGTGNEQFF | TGCAGTGCTAAGATTCTAGCGGGGACTGGTAATGAGCAGTTCTTC
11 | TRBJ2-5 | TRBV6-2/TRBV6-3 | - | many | CASSYWETQYF | TGTGCCAGCAGTTACTGGGAGACCCAGTACTTC
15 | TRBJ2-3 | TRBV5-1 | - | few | CASSLDGTSTDTQYF | TGCGCCAGCAGCTTGGATGGGACTAGCACAGATACGCAGTATTTT
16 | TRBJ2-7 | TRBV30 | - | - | CAWRPLGGARSYEQYF | TGTGCCTGGAGGCCACTGGGGGGGGCTAGATCCTACGAGCAGTACTTC
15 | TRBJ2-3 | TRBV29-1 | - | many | CSVIGPGRYTDTQYF | TGCAGCGTGATTGGGCCGGGGAGGTACACAGATACGCAGTATTTT
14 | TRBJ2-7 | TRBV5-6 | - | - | CASSSGRGSYEQYF | TGTGCCAGCAGCTCCGGCAGAGGCTCCTACGAGCAGTACTTC
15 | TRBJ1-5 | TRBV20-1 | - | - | CSARDIGRSNQPQHF | TGCAGTGCTAGAGATATAGGTCGGAGCAATCAGCCCCAGCATTTT
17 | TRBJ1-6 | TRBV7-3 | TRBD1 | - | CASSLNPGQEENSPLHF | TGTGCCAGCAGCTTAAACCCGGGACAGGAGGAAAATTCACCCCTCCACTTT
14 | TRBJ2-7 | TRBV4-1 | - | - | CASSTETSRNEQYF | TGCGCCAGCAGCACAGAGACCTCCAGGAACGAGCAGTACTTC
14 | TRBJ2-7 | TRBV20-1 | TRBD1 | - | CSASAGGVRSEQYF | TGCAGTGCTTCAGCAGGGGGCGTTAGGAGCGAGCAGTACTTC
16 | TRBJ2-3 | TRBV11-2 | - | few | CASSLGGGRGTDTQYF | TGTGCCAGCAGCTTAGGAGGGGGACGCGGCACAGATACGCAGTATTTT
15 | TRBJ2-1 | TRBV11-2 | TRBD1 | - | CASSLGGQAYNEQFF | TGTGCCAGCAGCTTAGGGGGACAGGCCTACAATGAGCAGTTCTTC
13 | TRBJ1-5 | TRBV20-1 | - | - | CSAMGVGNQPQHF | TGCAGTGCTATGGGGGTAGGCAATCAGCCCCAGCATTTT